This TCR beta chain stems from a study of shared clonotypes between healthy human individuals. With respect to this clone: Relative to the germline gene, one junction end is altered; a read error may explain this.

In the original workflow: ImmunoSEQ yielded junction-only sequences lacking quality scores, so filtering differed. Generated by immunoSEQ multiplex PCR, the TCRdb table keeps only in-frame clones and is missing some. V, J and clone size reflect that table, while D and trimming were determined from the DNA. The sample holds nearly 750,000 clones; around 77% are singletons and the top ten take under 2%. The CDR3 runs 15 residues. Germline V lookup: CDR1 MNHNS, CDR2 SASEGT. Naive CD4+ cells were CD45RA-selected; the remaining cells were memory. Sequencing was performed on memory CD4+ T cells sorted from blood. Specified subset: CD45RA-negative fraction. The TCR sequence derives from a woman aged 25 to 39 in good health. The J gene is TRBJ1-5, the V gene TRBV6-1; D unresolved. The DNA for the CDR3 is TGTGCCAGCAGAGAAGGGAGTGTAGGCAATCAGCCCCAGCATTTT. Its translation: CASREGSVGNQPQHF.